This is a list of T cell receptor beta chains from one sample in a study of blood T cells in healthy people across ages. TCRdb ran MiXCR on the 5' RACE reads and lists one entry per CDR3 protein. The table records 780,000 or so distinct CDR3 sequences, more than 50% of them present only once. The sequenced sample consisted of blood. The source is a man between 40 and 49 years old in good health. Each CDR3 is given with its conserved first and last residue. The D gene is left open where the match is weak. Size values are once, few and many counts, or a class for expanded clones, and some rows have none.

V,size,D,J,CDR3,DNA
TRBV6-5,few,-,TRBJ2-4,CASGQGFSREQYF,TGTGCCAGCGGCCAGGGGTTTTCGCGGGAGCAGTACTTC
TRBV12-3/TRBV12-4,-,TRBD2,TRBJ2-1,CASRRLAGPYNEQFF,TGTGCCAGCAGGAGACTAGCGGGACCTTACAATGAGCAGTTCTTC
TRBV5-1,-,-,TRBJ2-3,CASSTGTASTDTQYF,TGCGCCAGCAGCACCGGGACGGCTAGCACAGATACGCAGTATTTT
TRBV7-3,-,TRBD2,TRBJ2-5,CASSLRGTSGPQETQYF,TGTGCCAGCAGCTTACGGGGCACTAGCGGGCCTCAAGAGACCCAGTACTTC
TRBV20-1,-,-,TRBJ2-7,CSARGLADSYEQYF,TGCAGTGCTAGAGGCCTAGCCGATTCCTACGAGCAGTACTTC
TRBV20-1,-,-,TRBJ2-7,CREPRGEQYF,TGCAGGGAGCCGAGGGGCGAGCAGTACTTC
TRBV7-2,-,TRBD1,TRBJ1-5,CASSQRGTWPGGRNQPQHF,TGTGCCAGCAGCCAGAGGGGTACTTGGCCAGGGGGCCGCAATCAGCCCCAGCATTTT
TRBV20-1,-,TRBD2,TRBJ2-5,CSAGQAGGPRETQYF,TGCAGTGCTGGCCAAGCGGGGGGGCCCCGGGAGACCCAGTACTTC
TRBV12-3/TRBV12-4,many,-,TRBJ2-4,CASGQTENIQYF,TGTGCCAGCGGACAGACTGAAAACATTCAGTACTTC
TRBV28,few,TRBD1,TRBJ1-4,CASSLLPRTGKGEKLFF,TGTGCCAGCAGTTTACTACCTCGGACAGGGAAGGGTGAAAAACTGTTTTTT
TRBV3-1,-,-,TRBJ2-4,CASSHLRSELAKNIQYF,TGTGCCAGCAGCCATTTGAGGAGCGAACTAGCCAAAAACATTCAGTACTTC
TRBV7-9,once,-,TRBJ2-3,CASSLPGPDTQYF,TGTGCCAGCAGCCTCCCTGGCCCAGATACGCAGTATTTT
TRBV7-2,few,TRBD2,TRBJ2-4,CASSSATAGGGNIQYF,TGTGCCAGCAGCTCCGCCACAGCGGGGGGGGGAAACATTCAGTACTTC
TRBV5-1,-,-,TRBJ2-2,CASSLWTGELFF,TGCGCCAGCAGCTTGTGGACCGGGGAGCTGTTTTTT
TRBV7-2,once,TRBD2,TRBJ2-5,CASSYGTTKETQYF,TGTGCCAGCAGCTATGGGACTACTAAAGAGACCCAGTACTTC
TRBV6-2/TRBV6-3,-,-,TRBJ2-7,CASSYSSGTVNFYEQYF,TGTGCCAGCAGTTACTCTTCCGGGACTGTAAATTTCTACGAGCAGTACTTC
TRBV5-1,many,-,TRBJ2-7,CASSLDGYEQYF,TGCGCCAGCAGCTTGGACGGGTACGAGCAGTACTTC
TRBV3-1,once,-,TRBJ2-4,CASSQRDGLNIQYF,TGTGCCAGCAGCCAGAGGGACGGTCTAAACATTCAGTACTTC
TRBV4-2,-,-,TRBJ2-5,CASSPAGVEETQYF,TGTGCCAGCAGCCCCGCCGGGGTTGAGGAGACCCAGTACTTC
TRBV29-1,-,-,TRBJ2-5,CSVAARGHQESQYF,TGCAGCGTTGCGGCCAGGGGCCACCAAGAGAGCCAGTACTTC
TRBV20-1,few,TRBD2,TRBJ2-3,CSAPRIAGGRRADTQYF,TGCAGTGCTCCACGAATAGCGGGAGGGCGTAGGGCAGATACGCAGTATTTT
TRBV7-2,-,TRBD2,TRBJ2-1,CASSLRSGGVVNEQFF,TGTGCCAGCAGCTTACGGTCCGGGGGGGTGGTTAATGAGCAGTTCTTC
TRBV20-1,few,-,TRBJ2-7,CSLTLPSYEQYF,TGCAGTTTGACTTTGCCGAGCTACGAGCAGTACTTC
TRBV6-2/TRBV6-3,few,-,TRBJ2-1,CASSSGLGNEQFF,TGTGCCAGCAGTTCGGGGTTGGGAAATGAGCAGTTCTTC
TRBV5-1,-,TRBD2,TRBJ2-3,CASSLRGLAEMDTQYF,TGCGCCAGCAGCCTACGGGGACTAGCGGAGATGGATACGCAGTATTTT
TRBV4-1,few,TRBD2,TRBJ2-7,CASSQAISGSYEQYF,TGCGCCAGCAGCCAAGCTATTAGCGGGAGCTACGAGCAGTACTTC
TRBV6-6,-,-,TRBJ1-5,CASSYRVNQPQHF,TGTGCCAGCAGTTACAGGGTAAATCAGCCCCAGCATTTT
TRBV5-1,few,TRBD1,TRBJ2-3,CASSFTGGRTDTQYF,TGCGCCAGCAGCTTTACAGGGGGCCGCACAGATACGCAGTATTTT
TRBV20-1,-,-,TRBJ2-3,CSARSLTRTTDTQYF,TGCAGTGCTAGGAGCCTGACTAGGACCACAGATACGCAGTATTTT
TRBV7-6,-,-,TRBJ2-1,CASSSYRTRAGYNEQFF,TGTGCCAGCAGCTCATATCGGACACGAGCGGGTTACAATGAGCAGTTCTTC
TRBV4-2,-,TRBD1,TRBJ2-1,CASSHPGDSYNEQFF,TGTGCCAGCAGCCATCCCGGGGACAGCTACAATGAGCAGTTCTTC
TRBV6-1,-,-,TRBJ1-4,CASSDLRGNEKLFF,TGTGCCAGCAGCGATCTTCGAGGGAATGAAAAACTGTTTTTT
TRBV3-1,few,TRBD1,TRBJ2-3,CASSDLQGVDTQYF,TGTGCCAGCAGCGACTTACAGGGGGTAGATACGCAGTATTTT
TRBV10-3,-,-,TRBJ1-2,CAISEGGGSYGYTF,TGTGCCATCAGTGAAGGGGGAGGAAGCTATGGCTACACCTTC
TRBV29-1,-,-,TRBJ1-2,CSVRLMGLSNYGYTF,TGCAGCGTCCGTTTGATGGGGTTGTCGAATTATGGCTACACCTTC
TRBV20-1,-,TRBD2,TRBJ2-7,CSAKRPGTRFEREDYEQYF,TGCAGTGCCAAAAGACCTGGGACTAGGTTCGAAAGGGAGGACTACGAGCAGTACTTC
TRBV5-1,-,TRBD2,TRBJ2-7,CASSPMGGTRLNYEQYF,TGCGCCAGCAGCCCCATGGGCGGGACTAGGCTTAACTACGAGCAGTACTTC
TRBV5-1,-,TRBD1,TRBJ2-3,CASSSTGLVQDTQYF,TGCGCCAGCAGCTCGACAGGGTTGGTTCAAGATACGCAGTATTTT